Below, 7 T cell receptor beta chains from the same sample are listed, as sequenced in a study of cytomegalovirus exposure and HLA in healthy donors. The PCR had 60 Vbeta and 13 Jbeta primers. Some clones are missing from TCRdb's copy, which holds only in-frame ones; the method was immunoSEQ multiplex PCR. The sample carries just under 95,000 clones, about 80% recorded once. The sequencing sample was made of PBMCs. The receptors here all came from a human donor in good health.

The chain joins TRBV5-1 to TRBJ2-3; tentative D call: TRBD2 (5 bases). The CDR3 consists of 14 residues. V was pared by 2 bases and J by 1 base, with 8 bases between. The germline V gene encodes CDR1 SGHRS and CDR2 YFSETQ. The CDR3 sequence is CASSFGDGTDTQYF. The CDR3 nucleotides read TGCGCCAGCAGCTTCGGGGATGGCACAGATACGCAGTATTTT.

In the case of this clone: Within the sample, other DNA sequences also encode this same CDR3. The chain uses TRBV19 and TRBJ1-5; D is possibly TRBD1 (5 bases). The CDR3 sequence is 13 residues long. Germline CDR1 reads LNHDA; CDR2 reads SQIVND (reference sequence). Trimming stripped 8 bases from V and 5 bases from J, with 13 bases between. The CDR3 spells CASSQGGDQPQHF. CDR3 coding DNA: TGTGCCAGTTCCCAGGGTGGGGATCAGCCCCAGCATTTT.

This chain joins TRBV27 and TRBJ1-5; no clear D gene. This CDR3 has 12 residues. Between the trimmed V and J ends, which lost 9 bases and 1 base, there was a span of 7 bases. In germline, CDR1 is MNHEY, CDR2 SMNVEV (reference sequence). The CDR3 DNA follows: TGTGCCAGTTCCCGGAGCAATCAGCCCCAGCATTTT. Its protein is CASSRSNQPQHF.

Only one count was recorded for this clone. V usage is TRBV30 and J usage is TRBJ2-3, with D uncertain. This CDR3 region has 12 residues. V shed 1 base and J shed 8 bases, with 10 bases lying between them. Germline-derived CDR1 and CDR2 are GTSNPN and SVGIG (reference sequence). The CDR3 here is CAWSDTSGTQYF. CDR3 nucleotides: TGTGCCTGGAGTGACACTTCAGGTACGCAGTATTTT.

The CDR3 here is CASSANGANYGYTF. In DNA, the CDR3 is TGTGCCAGCAGTGCGAACGGGGCTAACTATGGCTACACCTTC. This chain links TRBV6-5 with TRBJ1-2, with D unresolved. Per germline, CDR1 MNHEY and CDR2 SVGAGI. With 5 bases removed from V and 0 bases from J, the gap between germline ends came to 10 bases. The CDR3 is 14 amino acids.

The chain is built from TRBV6-4 and TRBJ2-1; TRBD2 agrees at 12 bases. The V segment lost 5 bases and the J segment 4 bases; nucleotides outside the gene matches: 3. The CDR3 consists of 15 residues. Germline V lookup: CDR1 MRHNA, CDR2 SNTAGT. CDR3 DNA: TGTGCCAGCAGTCAGACTAGCGGGGGATACAATGAGCAGTTCTTC. It is translated as CASSQTSGGYNEQFF.

The chain has TRBV7-9 and TRBJ2-7; TRBD2 agrees at 9 bases. Germline CDR1 SEHNR, CDR2 FQNEAQ (reference sequence). The V gene end was trimmed by 2 bases and the J gene end by 7 bases; junction bases not matched to a gene: 9. This CDR3 has 15 amino acids. The CDR3 loop reads CASSLWVAGEAEQYF. The DNA for the CDR3 is TGTGCCAGCAGCTTATGGGTAGCGGGAGAGGCTGAGCAGTACTTC.